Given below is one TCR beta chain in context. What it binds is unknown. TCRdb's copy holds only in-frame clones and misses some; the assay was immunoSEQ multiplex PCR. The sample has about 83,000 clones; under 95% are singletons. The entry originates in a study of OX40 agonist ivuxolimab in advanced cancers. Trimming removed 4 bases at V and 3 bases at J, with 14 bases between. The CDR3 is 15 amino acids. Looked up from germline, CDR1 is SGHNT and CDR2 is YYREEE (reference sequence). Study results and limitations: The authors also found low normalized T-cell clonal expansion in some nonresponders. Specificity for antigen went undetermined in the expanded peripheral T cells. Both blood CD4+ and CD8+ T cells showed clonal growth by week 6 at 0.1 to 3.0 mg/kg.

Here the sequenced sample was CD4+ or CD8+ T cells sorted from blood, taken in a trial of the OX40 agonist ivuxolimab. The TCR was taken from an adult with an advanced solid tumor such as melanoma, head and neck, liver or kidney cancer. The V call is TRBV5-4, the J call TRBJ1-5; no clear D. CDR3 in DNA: TGTGCCAGCAGCCCCGGTCCCGGGATCAATCAGCCCCAGCATTTT. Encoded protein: CASSPGPGINQPQHF.